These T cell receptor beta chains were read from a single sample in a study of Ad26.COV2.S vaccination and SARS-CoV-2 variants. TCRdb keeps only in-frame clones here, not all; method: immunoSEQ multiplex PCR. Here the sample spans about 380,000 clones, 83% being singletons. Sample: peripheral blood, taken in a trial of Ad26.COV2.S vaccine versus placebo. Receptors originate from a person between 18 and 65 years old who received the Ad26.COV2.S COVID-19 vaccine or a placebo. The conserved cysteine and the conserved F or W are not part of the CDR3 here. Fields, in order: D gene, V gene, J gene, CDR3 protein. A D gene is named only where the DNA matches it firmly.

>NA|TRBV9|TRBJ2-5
ASSVEGGYLEETQY
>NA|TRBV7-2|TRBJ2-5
ASSRRQQETQY
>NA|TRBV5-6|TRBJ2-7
ASSLQGTYEQY
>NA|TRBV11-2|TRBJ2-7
ASSLEGTGSYEQY
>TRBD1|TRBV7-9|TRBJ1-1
ASSLSDRGATEAF
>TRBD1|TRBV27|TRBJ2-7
ASSFGGQGNEQY
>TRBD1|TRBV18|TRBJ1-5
ASSPQGSQGQPQH
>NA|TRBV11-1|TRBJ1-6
ASSLTVSNSPLH
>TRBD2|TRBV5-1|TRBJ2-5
ASRGLAGKETQY
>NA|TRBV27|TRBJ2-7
ASTGGYPSYEQY
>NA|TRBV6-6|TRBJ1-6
ASRGDSPLH
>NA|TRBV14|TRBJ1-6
ASSLVRGDSPLH
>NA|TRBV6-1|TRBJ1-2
ASSEVGGNYGYT
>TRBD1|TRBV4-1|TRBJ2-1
ASSPRQGNSYNEQF
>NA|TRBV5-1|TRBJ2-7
ASSPGPTGEQY
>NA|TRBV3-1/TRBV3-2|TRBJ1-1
ASSPMSRGAFTEAF
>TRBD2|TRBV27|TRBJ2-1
ASRSSGRYNEQF
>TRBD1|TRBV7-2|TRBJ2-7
ASSLAGSGQYEQY
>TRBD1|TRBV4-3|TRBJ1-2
ASSQDSGTGGTYGYT
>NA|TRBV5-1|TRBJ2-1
ASSLVYNEQF
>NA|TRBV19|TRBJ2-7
ASSTGTEQY
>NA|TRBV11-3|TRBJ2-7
ASSLFGRSSYEQY
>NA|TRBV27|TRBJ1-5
ASSLNRDNQPQH
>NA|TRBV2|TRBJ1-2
ASSAQRGNYGYT
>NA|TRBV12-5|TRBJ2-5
ASGPFYQETQY
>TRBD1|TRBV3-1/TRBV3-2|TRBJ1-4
ASSQVDRGREKLF
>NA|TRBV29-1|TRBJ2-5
SAGPAKTQY
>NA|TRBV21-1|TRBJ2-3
ASQPGQGPKRPLDTQY
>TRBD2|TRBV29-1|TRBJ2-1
SGRLAGGGYNEQF
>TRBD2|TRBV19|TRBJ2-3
ATQDGASGNADTQY
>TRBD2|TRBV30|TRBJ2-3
AWKRPGLALNTQY
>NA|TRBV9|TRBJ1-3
ASSPDRVANTIY
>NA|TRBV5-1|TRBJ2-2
ASSPRLENTGELF
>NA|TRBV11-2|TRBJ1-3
ASSLDLGGSGNTIY
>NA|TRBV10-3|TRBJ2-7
AISESPGHRSPHEQY
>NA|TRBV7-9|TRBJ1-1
ASGNLNTEAF
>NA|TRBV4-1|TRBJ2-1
ASGPIGAGTPNEQF
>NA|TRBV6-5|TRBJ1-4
ASSYRVIGGEEKLF
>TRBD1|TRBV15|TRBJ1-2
ATSRTRTGAYYGYT
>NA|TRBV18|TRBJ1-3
ASSPTGDTIY
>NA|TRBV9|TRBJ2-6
ASSDRDTGWTGANVLT
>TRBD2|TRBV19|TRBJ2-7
ASSGTRAYEQY
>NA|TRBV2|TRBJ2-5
ASSEPGLRETQY
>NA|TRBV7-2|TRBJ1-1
ASSSARGTEAF
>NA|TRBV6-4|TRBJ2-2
ASSASKGSGELF